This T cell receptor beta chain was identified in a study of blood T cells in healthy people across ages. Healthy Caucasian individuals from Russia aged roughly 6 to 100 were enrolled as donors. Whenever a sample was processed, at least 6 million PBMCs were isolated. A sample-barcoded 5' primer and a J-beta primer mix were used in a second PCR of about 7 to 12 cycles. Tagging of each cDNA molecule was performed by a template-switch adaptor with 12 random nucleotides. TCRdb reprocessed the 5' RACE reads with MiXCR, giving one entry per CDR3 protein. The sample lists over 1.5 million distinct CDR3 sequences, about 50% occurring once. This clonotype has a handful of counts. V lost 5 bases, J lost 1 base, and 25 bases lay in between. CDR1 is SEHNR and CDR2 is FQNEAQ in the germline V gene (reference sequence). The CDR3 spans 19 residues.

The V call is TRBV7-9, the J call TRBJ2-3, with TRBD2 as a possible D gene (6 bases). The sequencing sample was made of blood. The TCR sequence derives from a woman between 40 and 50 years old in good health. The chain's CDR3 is CASSPQKGLPDDGTDTQYF. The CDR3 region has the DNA TGTGCCAGCAGCCCGCAGAAGGGACTCCCTGACGATGGCACAGATACGCAGTATTTT.